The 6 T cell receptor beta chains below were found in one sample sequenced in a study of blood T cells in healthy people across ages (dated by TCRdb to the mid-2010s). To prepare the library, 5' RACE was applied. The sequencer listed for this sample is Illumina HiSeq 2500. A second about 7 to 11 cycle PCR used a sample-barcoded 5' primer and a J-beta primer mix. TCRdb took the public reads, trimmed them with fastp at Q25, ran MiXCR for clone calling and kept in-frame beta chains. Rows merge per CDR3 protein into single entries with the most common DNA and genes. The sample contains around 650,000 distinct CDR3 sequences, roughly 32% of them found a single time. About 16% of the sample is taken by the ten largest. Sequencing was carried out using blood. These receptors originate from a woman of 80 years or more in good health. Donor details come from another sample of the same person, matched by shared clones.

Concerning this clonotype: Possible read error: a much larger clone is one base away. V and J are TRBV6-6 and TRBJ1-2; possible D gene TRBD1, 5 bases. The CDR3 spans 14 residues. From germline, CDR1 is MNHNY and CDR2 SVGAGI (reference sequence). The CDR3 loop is CASSATGENYGCTF. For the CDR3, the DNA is TGTGCCAGCAGTGCAACAGGAGAAAACTATGGCTGCACCTTC.

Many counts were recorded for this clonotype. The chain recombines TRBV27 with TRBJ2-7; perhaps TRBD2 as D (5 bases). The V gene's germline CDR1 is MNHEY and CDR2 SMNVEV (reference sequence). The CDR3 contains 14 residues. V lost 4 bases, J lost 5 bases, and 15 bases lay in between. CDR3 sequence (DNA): TGTGCCAGCAGTTACCGGGGTCGGACCCACGAGCAGTACTTC. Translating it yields CASSYRGRTHEQYF.

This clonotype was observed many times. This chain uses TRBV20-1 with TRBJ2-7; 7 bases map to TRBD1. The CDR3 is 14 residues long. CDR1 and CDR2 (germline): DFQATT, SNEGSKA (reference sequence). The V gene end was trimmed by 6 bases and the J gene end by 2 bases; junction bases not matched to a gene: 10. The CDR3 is CSATRDSRAYEQYF. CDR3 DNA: TGCAGTGCCACCCGGGACAGTCGAGCCTACGAGCAGTACTTC.

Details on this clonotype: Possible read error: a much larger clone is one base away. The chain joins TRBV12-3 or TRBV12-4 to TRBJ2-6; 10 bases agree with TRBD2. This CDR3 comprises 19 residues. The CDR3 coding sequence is TGTGCCAGCAGTCCGCGAGTGTGGACTAGCGGCTCTGGGGCCAACGTCCGGACTTTC. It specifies CASSPRVWTSGSGANVRTF.

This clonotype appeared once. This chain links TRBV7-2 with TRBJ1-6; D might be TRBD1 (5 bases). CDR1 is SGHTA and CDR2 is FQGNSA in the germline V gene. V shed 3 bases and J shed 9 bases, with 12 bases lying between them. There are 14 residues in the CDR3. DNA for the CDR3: TGTGCCAGCAGCTTGAAAGGGGCTGGTTCACCCCTCCACTTT. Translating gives CASSLKGAGSPLHF.

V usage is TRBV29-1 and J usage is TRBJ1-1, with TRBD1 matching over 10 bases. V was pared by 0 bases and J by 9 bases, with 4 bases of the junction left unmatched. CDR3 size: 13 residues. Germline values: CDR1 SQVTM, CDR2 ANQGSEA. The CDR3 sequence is CSVEEGTGEKAFF. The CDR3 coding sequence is TGCAGCGTTGAAGAGGGGACAGGGGAAAAAGCTTTCTTT.